A selection of T cell receptor beta chains follows, all from one sample in a study of control samples from healthy donors and cancer patients. TCRdb's copy holds only in-frame clones and misses some; the assay was immunoSEQ multiplex PCR. Among tens of thousands of clones listed, 86% were seen once. The sequenced sample was blood. All receptors come from a woman aged 45-65 years in good health. Each CDR3 is given with its conserved first and last residue. Each record gives: clone size, D gene, CDR3 length, J gene, V gene, CDR3 protein, CDR3 DNA. D genes are given only for firm matches. A clone size is listed for some rows: how often the clone was seen (once, few, many), or a class if it is expanded.

. . 13 TRBJ2-5 TRBV6-5 CASSYPGMETQYF TGTGCCAGCAGTTATCCGGGAATGGAGACCCAGTACTTC
. . 15 TRBJ2-6 TRBV5-1 CASSPGVSGANVLTF TGCGCCAGCAGCCCAGGGGTCTCTGGGGCCAACGTCCTGACTTTC
once . 17 TRBJ2-1 TRBV7-8 CASSLGFLRRGVDEQFF TGTGCCAGCAGCTTAGGATTCCTTAGGCGGGGTGTCGATGAGCAGTTCTTC
few TRBD1 17 TRBJ2-2 TRBV7-2 CASSLRGQGVGTGELFF TGTGCCAGCAGCCTCCGGGGACAGGGGGTTGGCACCGGGGAGCTGTTTTTT
. . 16 TRBJ1-1 TRBV6-1 CASSERRRGKPTEAFF TGTGCCAGCAGTGAACGCCGAAGGGGGAAGCCCACTGAAGCTTTCTTT
. . 15 TRBJ2-7 TRBV6-5 CASSYPRRRGYEQYF TGTGCCAGCAGTTACCCCCGAAGAAGGGGCTACGAGCAGTACTTC
. TRBD1 16 TRBJ1-1 TRBV5-4 CASSLGGRGMNTEAFF TGTGCCAGCAGCTTGGGTGGCAGGGGGATGAACACTGAAGCTTTCTTT
. . 15 TRBJ1-1 TRBV29-1 CSVGGLLRENTEAFF TGCAGCGTTGGGGGTCTCCTTAGGGAGAACACTGAAGCTTTCTTT
. . 12 TRBJ2-1 TRBV7-3 CASSEGDNEQFF TGTGCCAGCAGTGAGGGAGACAATGAGCAGTTCTTC
few . 15 TRBJ1-4 TRBV5-5 CASSLRLATNEKLFF TGTGCCAGCAGTCTCAGACTGGCAACTAATGAAAAACTGTTTTTT
. TRBD1 13 TRBJ1-6 TRBV12-3/TRBV12-4 CASSFGQGGPLHF TGTGCCAGCAGCTTCGGACAGGGCGGACCCCTCCACTTT
. TRBD1 14 TRBJ2-4 TRBV15 CATSRGQGQNIQYF TGTGCCACCAGCAGAGGACAGGGCCAAAACATTCAGTACTTC
. TRBD1 15 TRBJ2-2 TRBV6-2/TRBV6-3 CASSYSTGWTGELFF TGTGCCAGCAGTTACTCGACAGGGTGGACCGGGGAGCTGTTTTTT
. . 11 TRBJ2-7 TRBV28 CASTPRMGKYF TGTGCCAGCACCCCCCGGATGGGTAAGTACTTC
. . 13 TRBJ2-1 TRBV28 CASSLPGRPRQFF TGTGCCAGCAGTCTACCCGGGCGTCCAAGGCAGTTCTTC
. . 15 TRBJ1-4 TRBV7-2 CASSLALEGVEKLFF TGTGCCAGCAGCTTAGCGTTGGAGGGTGTGGAAAAACTGTTTTTT
. . 14 TRBJ1-5 TRBV19 CASSIAGGNQPQHF TGTGCCAGTAGTATAGCTGGGGGCAATCAGCCCCAGCATTTT
. TRBD1 16 TRBJ1-2 TRBV7-9 CASSLGGTGDNYGYTF TGTGCCAGCAGCTTAGGAGGGACAGGGGATAACTATGGCTACACCTTC
. . 15 TRBJ1-3 TRBV9 CASSPMSGSGNTIYF TGTGCCAGCAGCCCCATGTCCGGATCTGGAAACACCATATATTTT
. TRBD2 15 TRBJ2-3 TRBV19 CASSTSGKIADTQYF TGTGCCAGTAGCACTAGCGGGAAAATCGCAGATACGCAGTATTTT
. . 16 TRBJ1-2 TRBV18 CASSPGSGRGGYGYTF TGTGCCAGCTCACCCGGATCGGGCAGAGGGGGCTATGGCTACACCTTC
few . 13 TRBJ2-1 TRBV7-2 CASSPGWAAEQFF TGTGCCAGCAGCCCGGGATGGGCCGCTGAGCAGTTCTTC
. TRBD1 14 TRBJ1-2 TRBV27 CASSPLDRWEGYTF TGTGCCAGCAGTCCCCTGGACAGGTGGGAGGGCTACACCTTC
once . 13 TRBJ1-1 TRBV10-3 CAIRAGSGTEAFF TGTGCCATCAGGGCAGGAAGTGGGACTGAAGCTTTCTTT
. . 16 TRBJ2-3 TRBV5-4 CASRPAAGGYTDTQYF TGTGCCAGCAGACCGGCGGCGGGTGGCTACACAGATACGCAGTATTTT
. . 15 TRBJ2-2 TRBV5-5 CASSSQWGNTGELFF TGTGCCAGCAGTTCTCAATGGGGGAACACCGGGGAGCTGTTTTTT
. TRBD1 14 TRBJ1-1 TRBV6-5 CASSQTGGNTEAFF TGTGCCAGCAGTCAGACAGGGGGAAACACTGAAGCTTTCTTT
. . 16 TRBJ2-1 TRBV4-2 CASSQDLDYSYNEQFF TGTGCCAGCAGCCAAGATCTAGATTACTCCTACAATGAGCAGTTCTTC
. TRBD1 16 TRBJ2-1 TRBV28 CASRAQGARSYNEQFF TGTGCCAGCAGGGCACAGGGGGCGAGGTCCTACAATGAGCAGTTCTTC
. . 14 TRBJ1-6 TRBV6-2/TRBV6-3 CASSYPRGNSPLHF TGTGCCAGCAGTTATCCGAGGGGAAATTCACCCCTCCACTTT
. . 15 TRBJ1-2 TRBV4-1 CASSQDRYSLLRYTF TGCGCCAGCAGCCAAGATCGATACAGCTTACTACGCTACACCTTC